A selection of T cell receptor beta chains follows, all from one sample in a study of T cell responses to AZD1222 COVID-19 vaccine. The data were produced by immunoSEQ multiplex PCR, yet TCRdb's version contains in-frame clones alone and is incomplete. The profile covers some 65,000 clones, with 75% to 85% appearing a single time and roughly 25% taken by the ten largest. Sample: peripheral blood, taken on day 0 of MenACWY control vaccination. All receptors come from an adult in good health. Both conserved end residues are part of each CDR3.

j_call v_call cdr3_aa
TRBJ1-1 TRBV5-1 CASSLGGQSSEAFF
TRBJ2-1 TRBV7-2 CASSLDSGERGQFF
TRBJ1-4 TRBV9 CASSTGGDTEKLFF
TRBJ1-1 TRBV7-9 CASSLLRGTEAFF
TRBJ2-3 TRBV3-1/TRBV3-2 CASSQDLAGGYPDTQYF
TRBJ2-1 TRBV7-3 CASSLINRRDSYNEQFF
TRBJ2-3 TRBV7-2 CASSQGLGDTDTQYF
TRBJ2-7 TRBV3-1/TRBV3-2 CASSQAPTQKLYEQYF
TRBJ1-2 TRBV19 CAEQFGYTF
TRBJ1-5 TRBV5-5 CASSLAGGQPQHF
TRBJ2-7 TRBV2 CASSWDSSYEQYF
TRBJ1-2 TRBV14 CASSQGLGATRRF
TRBJ1-2 TRBV23-1 CASSQGGEGGYTF
TRBJ2-7 TRBV4-1 CASSQDPATDLAAEQYF
TRBJ1-3 TRBV12-3/TRBV12-4 CASSFLRDTIYF
TRBJ1-2 TRBV20-1 CSAPGGYGYTF
TRBJ1-1 TRBV6-5 CASRIGPHTEAFF
TRBJ2-3 TRBV5-4 CASSRSPSTDTQYF
TRBJ1-1 TRBV7-9 CASSLSGRVGVEAFF
TRBJ2-3 TRBV19 CASSSPTSGTDTQYF
TRBJ1-1 TRBV11-2 CASSAQGPNTEAFF
TRBJ1-3 TRBV11-2 CASSLGAGNTIYF
TRBJ2-7 TRBV6-6 CASSYSEDYEQYF
TRBJ2-1 TRBV7-9 CASSSGPAYNEQFF
TRBJ1-1 TRBV13 CASSSINDGLNTEAFF
TRBJ1-2 TRBV28 CASSLGFGADYGYTF
TRBJ2-2 TRBV30 CAWSVRSGGDNTGELFF
TRBJ2-3 TRBV19 CASRDQTSDTQYF
TRBJ2-7 TRBV28 CASRGFNEQYF
TRBJ2-1 TRBV5-8 CASSPTGYNEQFF
TRBJ2-3 TRBV7-2 CASSRRGQGVTDTQYF
TRBJ2-7 TRBV5-1 CASGLDRDSEQYF
TRBJ1-3 TRBV6-5 CASKNPSSGNTIYF
TRBJ2-3 TRBV9 CASSSSGVSSTDTQYF
TRBJ1-2 TRBV6-2/TRBV6-3 CASSDPNYGYTF
TRBJ2-2 TRBV19 CASNSPGSSENTGELFF
TRBJ1-2 TRBV18 CASSPEGSPNYGYTF
TRBJ1-4 TRBV4-3 CASSQMVGEKLFF
TRBJ2-7 TRBV19 CASSARLAGGYEQYF
TRBJ1-1 TRBV27 CASSDFNTEAFF
TRBJ1-1 TRBV3-1/TRBV3-2 CASSQSRGRNTEAFF
TRBJ2-7 TRBV19 CASTPYEQYF
TRBJ1-5 TRBV2 CASRPMGDHQPQHF
TRBJ2-7 TRBV4-3 CASSQDSWGEQYF
TRBJ2-1 TRBV3-1/TRBV3-2 CASSRPRGGADEQFF
TRBJ2-5 TRBV7-7 CASSQHGSETQYF
TRBJ2-5 TRBV3-1/TRBV3-2 CASSRTGGQETQYF
TRBJ2-2 TRBV13 CASSLVGNTGELFF
TRBJ2-4 TRBV19 CASSPREGGILAKNIQYF
TRBJ2-5 TRBV5-5 CASSLWGRETQYF
TRBJ1-1 TRBV7-9 CASSRQDMNTEAFF
TRBJ1-1 TRBV29-1 CSVEGGTAVEAFF
TRBJ2-4 TRBV7-4 CASSLAVGNIQYF
TRBJ2-2 TRBV6-5 CASSYEGGAGELFF